This entry describes one TCR beta chain. What it binds is unknown. The V and J ends lost 1 base and 0 bases respectively, with 8 bases between them. CDR3 length: 15 residues. The germline V gene encodes CDR1 LGHNA and CDR2 YNFKEQ. The source of the sample is a study of identical twins. Overall study findings and caveats: A lower insertion count was a feature of abundant cord blood beta clonotypes, with no such feature in memory repertoires. Alpha sequences that were out-of-frame and twin-shared showed an excess of low generation probability. In monozygotic twins, models underestimated the sharing of out-of-frame TCR alpha.

MiXCR, applied by TCRdb to the 5' RACE reads, yields one record per CDR3 protein. Counted here are 1.5 million or so distinct CDR3 sequences, about 31% occurring once; the ten biggest clones make up more than 0.25%. V gene TRBV4-2 combines with J gene TRBJ2-3; D call uncertain. This clonotype originated in a newborn girl in good health. The sample comprised cord blood. In DNA, the CDR3 is TGTGCCAGCAGCCAAGGGGCTAGTAGCACAGATACGCAGTATTTT. Amino acid sequence: CASSQGASSTDTQYF.